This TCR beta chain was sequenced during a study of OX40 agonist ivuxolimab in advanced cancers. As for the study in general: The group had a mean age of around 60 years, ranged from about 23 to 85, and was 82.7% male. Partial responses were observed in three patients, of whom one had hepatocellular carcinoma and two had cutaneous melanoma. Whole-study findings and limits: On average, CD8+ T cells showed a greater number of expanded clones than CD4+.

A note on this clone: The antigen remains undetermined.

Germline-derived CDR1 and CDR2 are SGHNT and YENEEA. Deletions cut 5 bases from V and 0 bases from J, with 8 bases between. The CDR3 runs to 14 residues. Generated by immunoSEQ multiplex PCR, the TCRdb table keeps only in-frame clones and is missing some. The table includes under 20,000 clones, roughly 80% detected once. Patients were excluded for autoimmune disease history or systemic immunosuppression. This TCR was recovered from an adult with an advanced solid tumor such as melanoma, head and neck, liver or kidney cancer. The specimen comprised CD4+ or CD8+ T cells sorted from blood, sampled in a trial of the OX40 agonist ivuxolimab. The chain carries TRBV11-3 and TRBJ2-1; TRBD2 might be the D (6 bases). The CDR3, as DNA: TGTGCCAGCAGCGAGACTAGCTCCTACAATGAGCAGTTCTTC. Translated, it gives CASSETSSYNEQFF.